A selection of T cell receptor beta chains follows, all from one sample in a study of OX40 agonist ivuxolimab in advanced cancers. The method was immunoSEQ multiplex PCR; TCRdb's version includes in-frame clones alone and lacks a portion of them. The sample holds some 19,000 clones, roughly 91% seen once. The specimen was CD4+ or CD8+ T cells sorted from blood, collected in a trial of the OX40 agonist ivuxolimab. Receptor source: an adult with an advanced solid tumor such as melanoma, head and neck, liver or kidney cancer. CDR3s include the opening cysteine and the closing phenylalanine or tryptophan. Fields, in order: V gene, D gene, J gene, clone size, CDR3 protein, CDR3 DNA. A D gene is named only where the DNA matches it firmly. Not all rows give a size; the values are once, few, many and, for expanded clones, a class.

TRBV6-4,.,TRBJ2-1,.,CASSDGPPNEQFF,TGTGCCAGCAGTGACGGACCACCGAATGAGCAGTTCTTC
TRBV11-3,TRBD2,TRBJ2-1,.,CATRLAEDNEQFF,TGTGCCACCAGACTAGCGGAAGACAATGAGCAGTTCTTC
TRBV27,.,TRBJ2-5,.,CASSLSTGGETQYF,TGTGCCAGCAGTTTATCAACGGGCGGGGAGACCCAGTACTTC
TRBV9,.,TRBJ2-7,.,CASSQSGTHYSYEQYF,TGTGCCAGCAGCCAGTCCGGGACACATTACTCCTACGAGCAGTACTTC
TRBV28,TRBD1,TRBJ1-2,.,CASKAGTGAGSFYGYTF,TGTGCCAGCAAGGCCGGGACAGGGGCGGGGTCATTCTATGGCTACACCTTC
TRBV9,.,TRBJ2-1,.,CASSDRAVSSYNEQFF,TGTGCCAGCAGCGATCGAGCGGTTAGCTCCTACAATGAGCAGTTCTTC
TRBV5-1,.,TRBJ1-6,.,CASSFGSYSDSPLHF,TGCGCCAGCAGCTTTGGTTCATACTCGGATTCACCCCTCCACTTT
TRBV10-2,TRBD1,TRBJ2-1,.,CASRTVTGALGDEQFF,TGCGCCAGCAGAACCGTGACAGGGGCATTGGGCGATGAGCAGTTCTTC
TRBV19,.,TRBJ1-5,.,CASSPMGGGRQPQHF,TGTGCCAGTAGCCCAATGGGGGGGGGCAGACAGCCCCAGCATTTT
TRBV2,TRBD2,TRBJ2-7,.,CASSVGTSGTTYEQYF,TGTGCCAGCAGTGTAGGGACTAGCGGTACAACCTACGAGCAGTACTTC
TRBV19,.,TRBJ1-1,few,CAVKGISWGQDEAFF,TGTGCCGTTAAGGGGATATCATGGGGGCAGGATGAAGCTTTCTTT
TRBV11-3,.,TRBJ1-3,.,CASSLRIGVLSGNTIYF,TGTGCCAGCAGCTTACGAATCGGGGTGCTTTCCGGAAACACCATATATTTT
TRBV12-1,.,TRBJ2-5,.,CASSFVVREIPETQYF,TGTGCCAGCAGCTTTGTGGTCAGGGAAATTCCAGAGACCCAGTACTTC
TRBV5-1,TRBD1,TRBJ2-7,.,CASSPGTGTHEQYF,TGCGCCAGCAGCCCCGGGACAGGGACCCACGAGCAGTACTTC
TRBV27,TRBD2,TRBJ2-1,.,CASSLFGTRDYNEQFF,TGTGCCAGCAGTTTATTTGGGACTAGAGACTACAATGAGCAGTTCTTC
TRBV15,.,TRBJ2-2,few,CATSTRRGMGELFF,TGTGCCACCAGCACAAGAAGGGGTATGGGGGAGCTGTTTTTT
TRBV9,.,TRBJ2-2,.,CASGDREGHTGELFF,TGTGCCAGCGGCGACAGGGAGGGACACACCGGGGAGCTGTTTTTT
TRBV7-9,TRBD2,TRBJ2-5,.,CASRGTSGPQETQYF,TGTGCCAGCAGGGGGACTAGCGGGCCACAAGAGACCCAGTACTTC
TRBV6-5,TRBD1,TRBJ2-7,.,CASSYGTGSSYEQYF,TGTGCCAGCAGTTACGGGACAGGGTCTTCTTACGAGCAGTACTTC
TRBV29-1,.,TRBJ2-1,.,CSVPTGVADYNEQFF,TGCAGCGTACCCACGGGGGTAGCGGACTACAATGAGCAGTTCTTC
TRBV7-9,.,TRBJ1-1,few,CASSRGAVGAFF,TGTGCCAGCAGCCGGGGGGCGGTCGGAGCTTTCTTT
TRBV13,.,TRBJ1-6,once,CASSQGGILHF,TGTGCCAGCAGCCAAGGGGGTATCCTCCACTTT
TRBV30,.,TRBJ1-2,.,CAWSSGNYGYTF,TGTGCCTGGAGTTCGGGGAACTATGGCTACACCTTC
TRBV27,.,TRBJ2-7,.,CASSSLGEWAYEQYF,TGTGCCAGCAGTTCCCTAGGGGAGTGGGCTTACGAGCAGTACTTC
TRBV7-2,.,TRBJ2-7,.,CASTFGQGHYEQYF,TGTGCCAGCACCTTCGGGCAGGGCCACTACGAGCAGTACTTC
TRBV2,TRBD1,TRBJ1-4,.,CATKGGGEKLFF,TGTGCCACCAAAGGGGGCGGTGAAAAACTGTTTTTT
TRBV27,.,TRBJ2-2,.,CASGPSGTGELFF,TGTGCCAGCGGACCTTCGGGGACCGGGGAGCTGTTTTTT
TRBV5-6,.,TRBJ1-1,.,CASSPGLMNTEAFF,TGTGCCAGCAGCCCCGGACTGATGAACACTGAAGCTTTCTTT
TRBV28,.,TRBJ2-5,.,CASSVPVGETQYF,TGTGCCAGCAGTGTCCCCGTCGGTGAGACCCAGTACTTC
TRBV4-3,TRBD2,TRBJ2-1,.,CASSPGLAGGGEQFF,TGCGCCAGCAGCCCGGGACTAGCGGGAGGGGGTGAGCAGTTCTTC
TRBV19,TRBD2,TRBJ2-3,.,CASNPGLAGRDTQYF,TGTGCCAGTAATCCGGGACTAGCGGGGAGGGATACGCAGTATTTT
TRBV13,TRBD1,TRBJ2-2,.,CASSSGQGAGELFF,TGTGCCAGCAGCTCGGGACAGGGTGCCGGGGAGCTGTTTTTT
TRBV6-5,.,TRBJ1-1,.,CASSWTENTEAFF,TGTGCCAGCAGCTGGACAGAGAACACTGAAGCTTTCTTT
TRBV27,.,TRBJ1-1,.,CASSPSHKTTEAFF,TGTGCCAGCAGCCCCTCGCACAAGACGACTGAAGCTTTCTTT
TRBV11-2,.,TRBJ1-1,.,CASRSLRTEAFF,TGTGCCAGCAGGTCGCTGCGGACTGAAGCTTTCTTT
TRBV29-1,TRBD1,TRBJ1-2,.,CSVEESAGGIYGYTF,TGCAGCGTTGAAGAGTCGGCAGGGGGCATCTATGGCTACACCTTC